A selection of T cell receptor beta chains follows, all from one sample in a study of shared T cell receptors in the human thymus. This table comes from immunoSEQ multiplex PCR, and its TCRdb copy is limited to in-frame clones, with some not included. Of roughly 660,000 clones in the sample, around 87% are singletons; the top ten hold over 0.008%. The data also belong to a second study, concerning human thymus T cells.

Sequencing was carried out using thymocytes. The receptors were sampled from a boy under two years old with a congenital heart defect. Each CDR3 is given with its conserved first and last residue. The order of the fields is V gene, D gene, J gene, clone size, CDR3 protein, CDR3 DNA. The D gene is left open where the match is weak. Rows may omit the clone size; those that give it use once, few, many or a size class.

TRBV19	TRBD1	TRBJ1-1	-	CASSMGQMNTEAFF	TGTGCCAGTAGTATGGGACAGATGAACACTGAAGCTTTCTTT
TRBV27	TRBD2	TRBJ2-4	-	CASSPQVSGRKNIQYF	TGTGCCAGCAGTCCCCAGGTTAGCGGGAGGAAAAACATTCAGTACTTC
TRBV6-1	-	TRBJ1-2	-	CASRPWRGDYGYTF	TGTGCCAGCAGGCCTTGGCGAGGTGACTATGGCTACACCTTC
TRBV30	-	TRBJ2-3	-	CAWTGGPGGGTDTQYF	TGTGCCTGGACCGGGGGGCCAGGGGGCGGCACAGATACGCAGTATTTT
TRBV15	-	TRBJ2-1	-	CATSSTRGINEQFF	TGTGCCACCAGCAGTACAAGAGGTATCAATGAGCAGTTCTTC
TRBV25-1	TRBD2	TRBJ2-1	-	CASSQYSGLAGGHNEQFF	TGTGCCAGCAGTCAATACTCCGGACTAGCGGGAGGCCACAATGAGCAGTTCTTC
TRBV7-9	TRBD1	TRBJ2-3	-	CASSLGTGADDTQYF	TGTGCCAGCAGCTTAGGCACAGGGGCTGATGATACGCAGTATTTT
TRBV7-9	TRBD2	TRBJ2-3	-	CASSLRTSGSQDTQYF	TGTGCCAGCAGCCTTAGGACTAGCGGAAGCCAAGATACGCAGTATTTT
TRBV2	TRBD2	TRBJ2-5	once	CASRLAGGQETQYF	TGTGCCAGCAGACTAGCGGGAGGTCAAGAGACCCAGTACTTC
TRBV6-5	-	TRBJ2-3	-	CASGYPGTQYF	TGTGCCAGCGGTTACCCGGGTACGCAGTATTTT
TRBV6-1	-	TRBJ1-5	-	CASTSRGVGQPQHF	TGTGCCAGCACCTCACGGGGGGTCGGCCAGCCCCAGCATTTT
TRBV18	-	TRBJ2-5	-	CASSTSGPETQYF	TGTGCCAGCTCTACCAGTGGGCCAGAGACCCAGTACTTC
TRBV7-8	TRBD2	TRBJ2-7	-	CASSPGGARRPYEQYF	TGTGCCAGCAGCCCGGGGGGGGCTAGGAGGCCCTACGAGCAGTACTTC
TRBV4-2	TRBD1	TRBJ1-2	once	CASSHPPGQGFHGYTF	TGTGCCAGCAGCCATCCCCCGGGACAGGGTTTCCATGGCTACACCTTC
TRBV10-1	TRBD2	TRBJ2-1	-	CASSSPSGTSGRVNEQFF	TGCGCCAGCAGTAGCCCCAGCGGGACTAGCGGGAGGGTCAATGAGCAGTTCTTC
TRBV27	TRBD2	TRBJ2-1	-	CASSFTSGRYNEQFF	TGTGCCAGCAGTTTCACTAGCGGGAGGTACAATGAGCAGTTCTTC
TRBV5-4	TRBD1	TRBJ2-7	-	CASSPRQGPSSYEQYF	TGTGCCAGCAGCCCCAGACAGGGGCCCAGCTCCTACGAGCAGTACTTC
TRBV5-4	TRBD2	TRBJ2-3	-	CATAHSGRAARQYF	TGTGCCACCGCTCACAGCGGGAGGGCCGCGAGGCAGTATTTT
TRBV5-6	TRBD1	TRBJ1-2	-	CASSLGPAQGANYGYTF	TGTGCCAGCAGCTTGGGGCCTGCACAGGGGGCGAACTATGGCTACACCTTC
TRBV12-5	TRBD2	TRBJ2-7	-	CASGPGLAGVHPGQYF	TGTGCTAGTGGTCCGGGACTAGCGGGAGTTCATCCGGGGCAGTACTTC
TRBV11-3	TRBD1	TRBJ2-3	-	CASSLAFAKQGAGTQYF	TGTGCCAGCAGCTTAGCCTTCGCTAAACAGGGGGCCGGGACGCAGTATTTT
TRBV4-1	-	TRBJ2-1	once	CASSLNYNEQFF	TGCGCCAGCAGCCTCAATTACAATGAGCAGTTCTTC
TRBV30	-	TRBJ2-3	-	CAWSRSGLDTQYF	TGTGCCTGGAGTAGATCAGGACTGGATACGCAGTATTTT
TRBV5-4	-	TRBJ1-2	-	CASSSVTGPGYTF	TGTGCCAGCAGCTCAGTTACAGGGCCTGGCTACACCTTC
TRBV30	TRBD2	TRBJ2-1	once	CAWRFNSGRSYSYNEQFF	TGTGCCTGGAGATTCAATAGCGGGAGGTCATACTCCTACAATGAGCAGTTCTTC
TRBV7-2	TRBD2	TRBJ2-3	-	CASGGLPETTDTQYF	TGTGCCAGCGGGGGACTACCGGAGACCACAGATACGCAGTATTTT
TRBV5-4	-	TRBJ2-7	few	CASSPRLAPGYEQYF	TGTGCCAGCAGCCCTCGTCTAGCGCCGGGCTACGAGCAGTACTTC
TRBV9	TRBD2	TRBJ2-7	-	CASSVPWREPPYEQYF	TGTGCCAGCAGCGTACCTTGGCGGGAGCCCCCCTACGAGCAGTACTTC
TRBV28	TRBD1	TRBJ1-1	-	CASSLPGGGWDTEAFF	TGTGCCAGCAGCCTCCCAGGGGGCGGGTGGGACACTGAAGCTTTCTTT
TRBV11-2	-	TRBJ2-7	-	CASSPPAGTLYEQYF	TGTGCCAGCAGCCCGCCGGCGGGCACTCTCTACGAGCAGTACTTC
TRBV13	TRBD2	TRBJ2-7	once	CASSPSGREYEQYF	TGTGCCAGCAGCCCGAGCGGGAGGGAATACGAGCAGTACTTC
TRBV7-6	-	TRBJ1-4	-	CASSSTSISGTPNEKLFF	TGTGCCAGCAGCTCTACTTCGATAAGCGGGACCCCGAATGAAAAACTGTTTTTT
TRBV19	TRBD2	TRBJ2-3	-	CASSIVASGFGTDTQYF	TGTGCCAGTAGTATAGTGGCTAGCGGGTTTGGCACAGATACGCAGTATTTT
TRBV28	TRBD2	TRBJ2-3	-	CASSSWTSERTDTQYF	TGTGCCAGCAGTTCCTGGACTAGCGAGCGCACAGATACGCAGTATTTT
TRBV21-1	-	TRBJ2-7	once	CASRSARGNEQYF	TGTGCCAGCAGGAGCGCTCGGGGTAATGAGCAGTACTTC
TRBV27	TRBD2	TRBJ2-1	-	CASSLPGLANYNEQFF	TGTGCCAGCAGTCTCCCGGGACTAGCGAACTACAATGAGCAGTTCTTC
TRBV27	-	TRBJ2-1	-	CASSPFRKLAPTGYNEQFF	TGTGCCAGCAGTCCTTTTCGGAAACTAGCTCCGACGGGTTACAATGAGCAGTTCTTC
TRBV14	TRBD2	TRBJ2-1	-	CASSPKWAGTNIEQFF	TGTGCCAGCAGCCCTAAATGGGCTGGGACTAATATTGAGCAGTTCTTC
TRBV2	-	TRBJ2-7	once	CASSELLRSGQYF	TGTGCCAGCAGTGAACTCCTTCGCAGTGGGCAGTACTTC
TRBV7-2	-	TRBJ2-5	-	CASSLGLAEETQYF	TGTGCCAGCAGCTTAGGGCTGGCAGAAGAGACCCAGTACTTC
TRBV28	-	TRBJ2-1	-	CASSSTKRGSSYNEQFF	TGTGCCAGCAGTTCCACCAAGCGAGGAAGCTCCTACAATGAGCAGTTCTTC
TRBV5-8	TRBD1	TRBJ2-2	-	CASSLGPRGLAGELFF	TGTGCCAGCAGCTTGGGTCCCAGGGGGCTTGCCGGGGAGCTGTTTTTT
TRBV15	TRBD2	TRBJ2-5	-	CATSRPLESNGREGETQYF	TGTGCCACCAGCAGACCCTTAGAGTCAAATGGGCGGGAGGGAGAGACCCAGTACTTC
TRBV29-1	TRBD1	TRBJ2-4	-	CSVVRDRDPLAKNIQYF	TGCAGCGTAGTCCGGGACAGGGATCCGCTAGCCAAAAACATTCAGTACTTC
TRBV7-9	-	TRBJ2-7	-	CASSLGVSDSYEQYF	TGTGCCAGCAGCTTAGGTGTGTCGGACAGCTACGAGCAGTACTTC
TRBV6-4	-	TRBJ2-1	few	CASSDGSSYNEQFF	TGTGCCAGCAGTGACGGGAGCTCCTACAATGAGCAGTTCTTC
TRBV19	-	TRBJ2-1	-	CASSHDYPEGNEQFF	TGTGCCAGTAGCCACGACTACCCCGAAGGCAATGAGCAGTTCTTC
TRBV29-1	TRBD1	TRBJ1-1	-	CSAIPGQASTEAFF	TGCAGCGCCATTCCGGGACAGGCGAGCACTGAAGCTTTCTTT
TRBV10-2	TRBD1	TRBJ1-1	-	CASSLDRGGTEAFF	TGCGCCAGCAGTTTGGACAGGGGAGGAACTGAAGCTTTCTTT